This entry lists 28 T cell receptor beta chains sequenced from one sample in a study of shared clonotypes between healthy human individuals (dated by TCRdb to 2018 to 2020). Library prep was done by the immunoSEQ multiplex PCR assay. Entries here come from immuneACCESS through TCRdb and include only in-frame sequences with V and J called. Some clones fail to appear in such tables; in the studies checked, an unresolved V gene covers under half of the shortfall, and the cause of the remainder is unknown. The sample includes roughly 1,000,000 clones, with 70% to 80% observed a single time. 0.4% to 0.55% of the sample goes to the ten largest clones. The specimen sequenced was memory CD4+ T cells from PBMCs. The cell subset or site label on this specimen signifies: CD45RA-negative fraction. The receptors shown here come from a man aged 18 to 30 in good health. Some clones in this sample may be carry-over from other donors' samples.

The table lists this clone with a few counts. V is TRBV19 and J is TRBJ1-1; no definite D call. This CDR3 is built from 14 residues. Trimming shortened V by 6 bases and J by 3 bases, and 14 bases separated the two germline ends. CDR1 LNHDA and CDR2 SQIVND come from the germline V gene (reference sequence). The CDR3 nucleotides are TGTGCCAGTAGCTCCACAAAGAGCCACACTGAAGCTTTCTTT. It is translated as CASSSTKSHTEAFF.

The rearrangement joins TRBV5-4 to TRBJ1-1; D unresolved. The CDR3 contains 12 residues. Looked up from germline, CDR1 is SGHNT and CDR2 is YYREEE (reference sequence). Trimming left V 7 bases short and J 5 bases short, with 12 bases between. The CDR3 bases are TGTGCCAGCGCTGTGGGTGGGACTGAAGCTTTCTTT. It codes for CASAVGGTEAFF. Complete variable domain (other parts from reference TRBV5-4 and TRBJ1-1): ETGVTQSPTHLIKTRGQQVTLRCSSQSGHNTVSWYQQALGQGPQFIFQYYREEENGRGNFPPRFSGLQFPNYSSELNVNALELDDSALYLCASAVGGTEAFFGQGTRLTVV.

CDR3 sequence: CASSPPGAGNQPQHF. The CDR3 bases are TGTGCCAGCAGTCCCCCGGGGGCCGGCAATCAGCCCCAGCATTTT. The chain joins TRBV28 to TRBJ1-5, with D perhaps matching TRBD1 (6 bases). Trimming took off 5 bases at V and 2 bases at J, with 13 bases between the two ends. The CDR3 has 15 residues. Looked up from germline, CDR1 is MDHEN and CDR2 is SYDVKM. The variable domain in full, with the rest retrieved from reference TRBV28 and TRBJ1-5, is DVKVTQSSRYLVKRTGEKVFLECVQDMDHENMFWYRQDPGLGLRLIYFSYDVKMKEKGDIPEGYSVSREKKERFSLILESASTNQTSMYLCASSPPGAGNQPQHFGDGTRLSIL.

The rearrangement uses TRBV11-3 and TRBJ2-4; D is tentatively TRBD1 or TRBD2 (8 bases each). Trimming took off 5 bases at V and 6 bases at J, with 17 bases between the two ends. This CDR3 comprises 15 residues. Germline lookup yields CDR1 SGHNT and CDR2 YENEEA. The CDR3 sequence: CASSPGGDRLNIQYF. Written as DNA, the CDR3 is TGTGCCAGCAGCCCGGGAGGGGACAGGTTAAACATTCAGTACTTC. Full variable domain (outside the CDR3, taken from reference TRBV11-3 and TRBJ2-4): EAGVVQSPRYKIIEKKQPVAFWCNPISGHNTLYWYLQNLGQGPELLIRYENEEAVDDSQLPKDRFSAERLKGVDSTLKIQPAELGDSAVYLCASSPGGDRLNIQYFGAGTRLSVL.

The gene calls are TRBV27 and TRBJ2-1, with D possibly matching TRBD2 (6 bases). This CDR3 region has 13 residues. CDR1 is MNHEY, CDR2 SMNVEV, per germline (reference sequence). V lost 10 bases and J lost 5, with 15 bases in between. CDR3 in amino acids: CAIGPGGNNEQFF. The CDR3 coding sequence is TGTGCCATCGGGCCGGGCGGGAACAATGAGCAGTTCTTC.

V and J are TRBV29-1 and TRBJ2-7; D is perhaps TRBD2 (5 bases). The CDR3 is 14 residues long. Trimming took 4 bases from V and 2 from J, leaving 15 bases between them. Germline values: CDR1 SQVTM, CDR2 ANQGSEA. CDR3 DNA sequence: TGCAGCGTTGGGAGTCAGGAGGTACCCTACGAGCAGTACTTC. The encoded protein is CSVGSQEVPYEQYF.

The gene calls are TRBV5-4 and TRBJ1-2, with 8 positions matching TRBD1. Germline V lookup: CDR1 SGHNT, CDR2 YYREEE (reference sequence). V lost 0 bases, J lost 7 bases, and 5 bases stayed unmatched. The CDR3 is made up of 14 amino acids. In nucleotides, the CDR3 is TGTGCCAGCAGCTTGGGACAGGGGTTTTTTGGCTACACCTTC. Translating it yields CASSLGQGFFGYTF.

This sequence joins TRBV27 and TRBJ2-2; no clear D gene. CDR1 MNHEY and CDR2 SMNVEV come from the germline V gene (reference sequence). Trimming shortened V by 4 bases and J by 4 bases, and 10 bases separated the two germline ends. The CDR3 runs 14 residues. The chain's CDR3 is CASSSGRATGELFF. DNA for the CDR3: TGTGCCAGCAGTTCAGGTCGGGCCACCGGGGAGCTGTTTTTT.

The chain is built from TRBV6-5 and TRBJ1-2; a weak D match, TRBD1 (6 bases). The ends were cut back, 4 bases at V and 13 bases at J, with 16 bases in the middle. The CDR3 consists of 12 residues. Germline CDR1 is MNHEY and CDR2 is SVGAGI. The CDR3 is CASSSDRGRGTF. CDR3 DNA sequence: TGTGCCAGCAGTTCGGACAGAGGCCGAGGCACCTTC.

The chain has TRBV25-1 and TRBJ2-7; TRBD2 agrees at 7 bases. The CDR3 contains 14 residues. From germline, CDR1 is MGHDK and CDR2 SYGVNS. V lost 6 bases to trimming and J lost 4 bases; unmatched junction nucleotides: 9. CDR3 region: CASRGGDLQYEQYF. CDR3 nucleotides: TGTGCCAGCAGGGGGGGGGATCTTCAATACGAGCAGTACTTC.

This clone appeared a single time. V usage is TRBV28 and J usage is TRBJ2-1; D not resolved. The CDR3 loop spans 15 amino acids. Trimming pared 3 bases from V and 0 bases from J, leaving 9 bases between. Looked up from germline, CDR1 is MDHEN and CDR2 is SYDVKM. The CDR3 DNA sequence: TGTGCCAGCAGTTTCCGACCCAGCTCCTACAATGAGCAGTTCTTC. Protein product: CASSFRPSSYNEQFF. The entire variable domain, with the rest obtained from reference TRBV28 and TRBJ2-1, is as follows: DVKVTQSSRYLVKRTGEKVFLECVQDMDHENMFWYRQDPGLGLRLIYFSYDVKMKEKGDIPEGYSVSREKKERFSLILESASTNQTSMYLCASSFRPSSYNEQFFGPGTRLTVL.

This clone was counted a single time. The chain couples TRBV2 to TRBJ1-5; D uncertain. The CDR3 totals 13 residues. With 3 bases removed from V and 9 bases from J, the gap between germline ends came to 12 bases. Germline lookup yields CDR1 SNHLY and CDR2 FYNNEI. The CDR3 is CASSDFPQLPQHF. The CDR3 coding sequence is TGTGCCAGCAGTGATTTTCCTCAGCTGCCCCAGCATTTT.

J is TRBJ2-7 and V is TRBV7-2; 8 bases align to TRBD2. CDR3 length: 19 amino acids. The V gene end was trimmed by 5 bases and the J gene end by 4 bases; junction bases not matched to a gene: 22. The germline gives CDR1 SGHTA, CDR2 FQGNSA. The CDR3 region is CASSVRASGRWLERYEQYF. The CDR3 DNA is TGTGCCAGCAGCGTTAGAGCTAGCGGGCGCTGGTTAGAGAGGTACGAGCAGTACTTC.

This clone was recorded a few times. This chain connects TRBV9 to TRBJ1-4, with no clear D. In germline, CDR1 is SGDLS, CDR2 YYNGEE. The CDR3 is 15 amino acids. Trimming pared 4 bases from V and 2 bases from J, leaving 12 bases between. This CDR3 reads CASSFSGMTNEKLFF. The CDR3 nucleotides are TGTGCCAGCAGCTTTAGCGGGATGACTAATGAAAAACTGTTTTTT.

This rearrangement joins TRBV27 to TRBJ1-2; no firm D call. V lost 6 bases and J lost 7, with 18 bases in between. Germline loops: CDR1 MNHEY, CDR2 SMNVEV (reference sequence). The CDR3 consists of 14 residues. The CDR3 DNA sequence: TGTGCCAGCAGGCTCAGGACTTCCAGTTCTGGCTACACCTTC. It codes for CASRLRTSSSGYTF.

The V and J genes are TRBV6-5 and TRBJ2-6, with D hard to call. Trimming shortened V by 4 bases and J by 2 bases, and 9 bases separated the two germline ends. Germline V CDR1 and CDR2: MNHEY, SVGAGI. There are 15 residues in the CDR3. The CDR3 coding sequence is TGTGCCAGCAGTTCTTCTTCTACTGGGGCCAACGTCCTGACTTTC. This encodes CASSSSSTGANVLTF.

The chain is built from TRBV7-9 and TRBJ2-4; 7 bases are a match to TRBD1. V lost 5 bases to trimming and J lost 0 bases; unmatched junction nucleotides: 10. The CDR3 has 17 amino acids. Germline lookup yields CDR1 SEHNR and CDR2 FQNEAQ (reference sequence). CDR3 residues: CASSHWGQRLAKNIQYF. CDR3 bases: TGTGCCAGCAGCCACTGGGGACAGCGACTAGCCAAAAACATTCAGTACTTC.

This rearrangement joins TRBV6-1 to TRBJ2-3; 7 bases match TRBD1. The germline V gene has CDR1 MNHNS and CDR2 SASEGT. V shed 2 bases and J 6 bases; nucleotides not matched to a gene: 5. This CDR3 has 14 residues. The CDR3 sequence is CASSEIQGWDTQYF. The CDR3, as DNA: TGTGCCAGCAGTGAAATACAGGGGTGGGATACGCAGTATTTT.

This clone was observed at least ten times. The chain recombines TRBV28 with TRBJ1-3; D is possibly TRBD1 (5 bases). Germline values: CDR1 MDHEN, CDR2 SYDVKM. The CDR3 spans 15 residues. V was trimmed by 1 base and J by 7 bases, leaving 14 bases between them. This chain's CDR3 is CASSLLGTPGNTIYF. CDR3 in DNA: TGTGCCAGCAGTTTATTGGGGACCCCGGGGAACACCATATATTTT.

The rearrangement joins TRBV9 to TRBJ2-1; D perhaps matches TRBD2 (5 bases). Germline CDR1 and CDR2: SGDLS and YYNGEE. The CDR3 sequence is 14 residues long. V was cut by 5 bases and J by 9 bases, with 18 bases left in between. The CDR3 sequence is CASSEGLVNGEQFF. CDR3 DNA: TGTGCCAGCAGTGAGGGCCTAGTAAACGGTGAGCAGTTCTTC. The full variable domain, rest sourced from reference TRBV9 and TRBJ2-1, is DSGVTQTPKHLITATGQRVTLRCSPRSGDLSVYWYQQSLDQGLQFLIQYYNGEERAKGNILERFSAQQFPDLHSELNLSSLELGDSALYFCASSEGLVNGEQFFGPGTRLTVL.

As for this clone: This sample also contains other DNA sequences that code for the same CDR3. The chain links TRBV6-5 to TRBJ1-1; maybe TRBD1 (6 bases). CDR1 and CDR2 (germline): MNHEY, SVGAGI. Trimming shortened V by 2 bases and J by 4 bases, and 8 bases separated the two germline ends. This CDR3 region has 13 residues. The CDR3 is CASSYGGGTEAFF. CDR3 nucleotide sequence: TGTGCCAGCAGTTACGGGGGCGGCACTGAAGCTTTCTTT.

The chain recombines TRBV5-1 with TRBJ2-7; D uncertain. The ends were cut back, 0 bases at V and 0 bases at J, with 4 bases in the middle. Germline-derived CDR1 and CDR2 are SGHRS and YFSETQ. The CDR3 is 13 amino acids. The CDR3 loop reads CASSLGASYEQYF. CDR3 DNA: TGCGCCAGCAGCTTGGGCGCCTCCTACGAGCAGTACTTC. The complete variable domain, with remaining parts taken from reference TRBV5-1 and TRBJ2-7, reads KAGVTQTPRYLIKTRGQQVTLSCSPISGHRSVSWYQQTPGQGLQFLFEYFSETQRNKGNFPGRFSGRQFSNSRSEMNVSTLELGDSALYLCASSLGASYEQYFGPGTRLTVT.

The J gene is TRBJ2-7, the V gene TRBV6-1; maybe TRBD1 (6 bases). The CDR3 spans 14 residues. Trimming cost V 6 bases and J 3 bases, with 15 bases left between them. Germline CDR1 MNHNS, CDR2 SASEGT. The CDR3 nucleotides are TGTGCCAGCAGAGCCAGGGGCAGGGGCTACGAGCAGTACTTC. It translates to CASRARGRGYEQYF.

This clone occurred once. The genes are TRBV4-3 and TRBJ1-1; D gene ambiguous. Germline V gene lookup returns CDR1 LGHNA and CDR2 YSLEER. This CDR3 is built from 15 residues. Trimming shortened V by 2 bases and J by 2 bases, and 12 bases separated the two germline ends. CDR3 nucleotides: TGCGCCAGCAGCCAAAGACACGGACCTAACACTGAAGCTTTCTTT. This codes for CASSQRHGPNTEAFF.

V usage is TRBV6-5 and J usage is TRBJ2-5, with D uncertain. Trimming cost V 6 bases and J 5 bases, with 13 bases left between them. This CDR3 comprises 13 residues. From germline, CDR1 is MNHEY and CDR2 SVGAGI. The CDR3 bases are TGTGCCAGCAGGACGCCAGGTGGGGAGACCCAGTACTTC. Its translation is CASRTPGGETQYF.

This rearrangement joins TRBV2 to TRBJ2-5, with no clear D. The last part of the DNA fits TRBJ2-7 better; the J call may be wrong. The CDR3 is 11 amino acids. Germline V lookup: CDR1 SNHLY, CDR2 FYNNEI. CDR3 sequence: CASSGESEQYF. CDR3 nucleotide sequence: TGTGCCAGCAGTGGGGAATCCGAGCAGTACTTC.

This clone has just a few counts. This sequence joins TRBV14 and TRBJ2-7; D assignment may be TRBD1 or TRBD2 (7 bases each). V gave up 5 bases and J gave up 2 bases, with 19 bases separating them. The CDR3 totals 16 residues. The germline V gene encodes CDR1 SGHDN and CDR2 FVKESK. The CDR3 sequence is CASSSTPTGRAYEQYF. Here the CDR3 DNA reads TGTGCCAGCAGCTCCACTCCGACAGGGAGGGCCTACGAGCAGTACTTC. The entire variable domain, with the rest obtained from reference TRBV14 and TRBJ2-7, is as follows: EAGVTQFPSHSVIEKGQTVTLRCDPISGHDNLYWYRRVMGKEIKFLLHFVKESKQDESGMPNNRFLAERTGGTYSTLKVQPAELEDSGVYFCASSSTPTGRAYEQYFGPGTRLTVT.

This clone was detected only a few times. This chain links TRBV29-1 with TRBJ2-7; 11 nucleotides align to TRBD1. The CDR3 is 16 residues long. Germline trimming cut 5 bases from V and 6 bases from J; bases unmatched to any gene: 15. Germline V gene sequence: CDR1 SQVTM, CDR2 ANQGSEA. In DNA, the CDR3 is TGCAGCGTTCAACGGACAGGGGGCGGTAGTTCGTCCGAGCAGTACTTC. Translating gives CSVQRTGGGSSSEQYF.